The clone carrying this T cell receptor (beta chain) was counted a few times. This record comes from a study of early T cells in non-severe SARS-CoV-2 infection. Germline V gene data show CDR1 as MGHRA and CDR2 as YSYEKL. The CDR3 has 16 residues. Trimming cost V 4 bases and J 0 bases; bases outside gene matches: 5. MiXCR, run by TCRdb on the 5' RACE reads, gives a single entry per CDR3 protein. In the table there are tens of thousands of distinct CDR3 sequences, roughly 10% of which are singletons. The sample comprised whole blood. The receptor comes from an adult who was a healthcare worker with PCR-confirmed SARS-CoV-2 infection or an uninfected control (not recorded which). The chain combines TRBV4-1 with TRBJ2-3; TRBD1 agrees at 9 bases. The CDR3 coding sequence is TGCGCCAGCAGCCGAGCACAGGGGGCTAGCACAGATACGCAGTATTTT. This sequence encodes CASSRAQGASTDTQYF.